The 27 T cell receptor beta chains given below trace back to one sample, sequenced in a study of control samples from healthy donors and cancer patients. Using immunoSEQ multiplex PCR, the repertoire was profiled, and TCRdb retains in-frame clones only, with some absent. This repertoire shows tens of thousands of clones, 93% found once; its top ten account for about 1.5%. Sequencing was done on a sample of blood. The receptors here all came from a woman younger than 45 in good health.

J is TRBJ1-4 and V is TRBV4-1; D remains ambiguous. Deletions cut 0 bases from V and 1 base from J, with 9 bases between. Germline CDR1 MGHRA, CDR2 YSYEKL. The CDR3 has 16 amino acids. The DNA of the CDR3 is TGCGCCAGCAGCCAAGAGGTTCCAAGAACTAATGAAAAACTGTTTTTT. Residues: CASSQEVPRTNEKLFF.

The J gene is TRBJ2-2, the V gene TRBV19, with a weak D call TRBD1 (5 bases). Germline CDR1 LNHDA, CDR2 SQIVND (reference sequence). The germline V and J ends were trimmed by 3 bases and 9 bases, with 11 bases remaining between them. CDR3 length equals 13 residues. The CDR3 loop is CASSIPGRRELFF. The DNA of the CDR3 is TGTGCCAGTAGTATCCCAGGGCGTCGGGAGCTGTTTTTT.

The chain links TRBV14 to TRBJ1-2; D is perhaps TRBD1 (5 bases). The CDR3 length is 15 residues. The V and J ends lost 0 bases and 2 bases respectively, with 10 bases between them. Looked up from germline, CDR1 is SGHDN and CDR2 is FVKESK. For the CDR3, the DNA is TGTGCCAGCAGCCAAGATCCAGGGTCAAACTATGGCTACACCTTC. Its translation: CASSQDPGSNYGYTF.

The genes are TRBV2 and TRBJ1-6; D possibly corresponds to TRBD1 (6 bases). V lost 7 bases, J lost 9 bases, and 7 bases lay in between. Germline V gives CDR1 SNHLY, CDR2 FYNNEI. This CDR3 contains 11 residues. For the CDR3, the DNA is TGTGCCAGCATGGACAGTTCACCCCTCCACTTT. This translates into CASMDSSPLHF.

The rearrangement links TRBV6-5 to TRBJ2-1, with D unresolved. V was clipped by 0 bases and J by 10 bases, with 7 bases between them. The CDR3 has 12 amino acids. The germline V gene encodes CDR1 MNHEY and CDR2 SVGAGI. The CDR3 reads CASSYSGNEQFF. In DNA, the CDR3 is TGTGCCAGCAGTTACTCGGGAAACGAGCAGTTCTTC.

Comment on this clone: At one end, the junction sequence differs from germline, possibly due to a read error. The chain recombines TRBV6-1 with TRBJ1-2, with D tentatively TRBD1 (5 bases). The germline CDR1 and CDR2 sequences are MNHNS and SASEGT. This CDR3 contains 13 residues. Written as DNA, the CDR3 is TGTGCCAGCAGTGAAGCCCTGCAAAGGGACTTAGACTTC. Translation gives CASSEALQRDLDF.

The chain uses TRBV27 and TRBJ1-5, with D maybe TRBD1 (5 bases). The CDR3 totals 14 residues. Per germline, CDR1 MNHEY and CDR2 SMNVEV (reference sequence). Trimming removed 6 bases from V and 7 bases from J, with 16 bases in between. DNA for the CDR3: TGTGCCAGCAGGCCCCGGCAGGGAGCGCAGCCCCAGCATTTT. Translated, it gives CASRPRQGAQPQHF.

V gene TRBV11-3 combines with J gene TRBJ2-7, with D maybe TRBD2 (5 bases). Germline V gene sequence: CDR1 SGHNT, CDR2 YENEEA. The CDR3 length is 15 residues. V was clipped by 1 base and J by 3 bases, with 13 bases between them. The CDR3: CASSLVANGLYEQYF. The DNA of the CDR3 is TGTGCCAGCAGCTTAGTAGCCAACGGACTCTACGAGCAGTACTTC.

This clone was seen just once. The chain employs TRBV29-1 and TRBJ2-5; no firm D call. The V and J ends lost 6 bases and 5 bases respectively, with 10 bases between them. The CDR3 runs 11 residues. Germline CDR1 reads SQVTM; CDR2 reads ANQGSEA. DNA for the CDR3: TGCAGCGTGCCGTTTGGGGAGACCCAGTACTTC. Its translation: CSVPFGETQYF.

This chain connects TRBV7-9 to TRBJ1-2; D unclear. Germline loops: CDR1 SEHNR, CDR2 FQNEAQ (reference sequence). V shed 2 bases and J shed 6 bases, with 10 bases lying between them. This CDR3 contains 13 residues. Written as DNA, the CDR3 is TGTGCCAGCAGCTTATGGGCAGGAGATGGCTACACCTTC. It yields the protein CASSLWAGDGYTF.

CDR3 sequence: CSASRAGGNTEAFF. CDR3 nucleotides: TGCAGTGCTAGTCGCGCAGGGGGGAACACTGAAGCTTTCTTT. J is TRBJ1-1 and V is TRBV20-1; 7 nucleotides align to TRBD1. V lost 3 bases, J lost 1 base, and 5 bases stayed unmatched. The CDR3 covers 14 residues. Germline V lookup: CDR1 DFQATT, CDR2 SNEGSKA (reference sequence).

This chain links TRBV19 with TRBJ1-6, with 7 bases matching TRBD1. Germline CDR1 reads LNHDA; CDR2 reads SQIVND (reference sequence). The CDR3 loop spans 15 amino acids. V was clipped by 3 bases and J by 5 bases; unmatched bases: 4. The DNA for the CDR3 is TGTGCCAGTAGTATCAATACAGGGGATAATTCACCCCTCCACTTT. This codes for CASSINTGDNSPLHF.

The V gene is TRBV28, the J gene TRBJ1-3, with TRBD1 identical over 8 bases. CDR1 is MDHEN, CDR2 SYDVKM, per germline. The CDR3 has 14 residues. With V trimmed by 9 bases and J by 3 bases, 7 bases remained unmatched. The DNA of the CDR3 is TGTGCCAGTGTTGGGGGACAGGTTGGAAACACCATATATTTT. It is translated as CASVGGQVGNTIYF.

The V call is TRBV6-5, the J call TRBJ2-7, with D perhaps TRBD1 (7 bases). The CDR3 has 15 amino acids. Germline V CDR1 and CDR2: MNHEY, SVGAGI. Between the trimmed V and J ends, which lost 0 bases and 4 bases, there was a span of 13 bases. CDR3 nucleotide sequence: TGTGCCAGCAGTTACTCGCGGGACAGCAAATACGAGCAGTACTTC. This translates into CASSYSRDSKYEQYF.

The chain carries TRBV5-1 and TRBJ2-1, with TRBD2 matching 8 bases. This CDR3 has 15 residues. Germline-derived CDR1 and CDR2 are SGHRS and YFSETQ. V shed 4 bases, J shed 4 bases, and the junction held 7 bases outside the gene matches. The CDR3 spells CASSPGGGGYNEQFF. CDR3 coding DNA: TGCGCCAGCAGCCCGGGGGGGGGCGGTTACAATGAGCAGTTCTTC.

J is TRBJ2-7 and V is TRBV14; 8 bases align to TRBD2. From germline, CDR1 is SGHDN and CDR2 FVKESK. V shed 4 bases, J shed 0 bases, and the junction held 17 bases outside the gene matches. The CDR3 runs to 19 residues. The CDR3 loop reads CASSPRAGPRSGSSYEQYF. DNA for the CDR3: TGTGCCAGCAGCCCCCGGGCCGGACCCCGCAGCGGGAGCTCCTACGAGCAGTACTTC.

The V call is TRBV20-1, the J call TRBJ2-3; the match to TRBD1 covers 7 bases. In germline, CDR1 is DFQATT, CDR2 SNEGSKA (reference sequence). The CDR3 extends over 11 amino acids. This chain's CDR3 is CSVGTEQSKYF. The CDR3, as DNA: TGCAGCGTTGGGACAGAGCAATCAAAGTATTTT.

The count of this clone is one. The rearrangement joins TRBV28 to TRBJ1-3; tentatively, D is TRBD1 (5 bases). CDR3 length: 19 residues. Per germline, CDR1 MDHEN and CDR2 SYDVKM. Trimming stripped 8 bases from V and 0 bases from J, with 26 bases between. CDR3 sequence: CASSLGGTNFRSSGNTIYF. The CDR3 nucleotides are TGTGCCAGCTCACTTGGCGGGACCAACTTCCGGAGCTCTGGAAACACCATATATTTT. The variable domain in full, with the rest retrieved from reference TRBV28 and TRBJ1-3, is DVKVTQSSRYLVKRTGEKVFLECVQDMDHENMFWYRQDPGLGLRLIYFSYDVKMKEKGDIPEGYSVSREKKERFSLILESASTNQTSMYLCASSLGGTNFRSSGNTIYFGEGSWLTVV.

The CDR3 protein is CASSTEQQGDISRKNTEAFF. The CDR3 bases are TGTGCCAGCAGCACCGAACAACAGGGAGATATTTCCCGGAAAAACACTGAAGCTTTCTTT. The chain employs TRBV21-1 and TRBJ1-1; TRBD1 is the table's D call and was not checked against the DNA. TRBV21-1 is a known pseudogene. The CDR3 extends over 20 amino acids.

This clone was seen once. The chain couples TRBV9 to TRBJ1-2; TRBD1 is a possible D gene (5 bases). Deletions cut 4 bases from V and 7 bases from J, with 14 bases between. Per germline, CDR1 SGDLS and CDR2 YYNGEE. This CDR3 has 13 amino acids. CDR3 loop: CASSSRGGGGYTF. The CDR3 coding sequence is TGTGCCAGCAGCTCCCGTGGGGGTGGTGGCTACACCTTC.

This rearrangement joins TRBV2 to TRBJ1-6; D uncertain. The CDR3 is 15 amino acids. Trimming took 5 bases from V and 0 from J, leaving 8 bases between them. Germline CDR1 reads SNHLY; CDR2 reads FYNNEI. In DNA form, the CDR3 reads TGTGCCAGCAGTAAACGGGACTCCTATAATTCACCCCTCCACTTT. As protein: CASSKRDSYNSPLHF.

This clone showed up just a few times. The chain recombines TRBV2 with TRBJ1-6; 7 bases fit TRBD1. CDR3 length equals 16 residues. Germline CDR1 SNHLY, CDR2 FYNNEI. The trim removed 6 bases at V and 0 bases at J, leaving 5 bases unmatched. The CDR3 loop is CASRTGISSYNSPLHF. CDR3 bases: TGTGCCAGCAGGACAGGGATAAGCTCCTATAATTCACCCCTCCACTTT.

This chain joins TRBV24-1 and TRBJ1-1; TRBD1 agrees at 7 bases. Germline loops: CDR1 KGHDR, CDR2 SFDVKD. Losses at the gene ends were 7 bases for V and 5 bases for J; bases not matched to a gene: 9. CDR3 size: 14 residues. CDR3 amino acids: CATRQQGRDTEAFF. As DNA, the CDR3 is TGTGCCACCAGGCAACAGGGGCGGGATACTGAAGCTTTCTTT.

The chain joins TRBV7-9 to TRBJ1-6; D is unresolved. V lost 2 bases and J 5 bases, leaving 7 bases between the germline ends. CDR1 is SEHNR, CDR2 FQNEAQ, per germline (reference sequence). This CDR3 comprises 14 residues. The CDR3 DNA follows: TGTGCCAGCAGCTTAATGGTCGATAATTCACCCCTCCACTTT. Translating it yields CASSLMVDNSPLHF.

This chain joins TRBV3-1 (or the pseudogene TRBV3-2) and TRBJ1-2; 7 nucleotides line up with TRBD1. CDR3 length: 15 amino acids. Germline loops: CDR1 LGHDT, CDR2 YNNKEL (reference sequence). V shed 0 bases and J 3 bases; nucleotides not matched to a gene: 4. The CDR3 nucleotides read TGTGCCAGCAGCCAAGAGGACAGGTTGTACTATGGCTACACCTTC. Protein product: CASSQEDRLYYGYTF.

The table lists this clone with a count of one. The chain recombines TRBV11-2 with TRBJ2-3; 7 bases line up with TRBD1. Germline values: CDR1 SGHAT, CDR2 FQNNGV. The CDR3 is 13 amino acids. The trim removed 6 bases at V and 3 bases at J, leaving 3 bases unmatched. The CDR3 region is CASRNRGTDTQYF. CDR3 nucleotide sequence: TGTGCCAGCAGGAACAGGGGTACAGATACGCAGTATTTT. Complete variable domain (other parts from reference TRBV11-2 and TRBJ2-3): EAGVAQSPRYKIIEKRQSVAFWCNPISGHATLYWYQQILGQGPKLLIQFQNNGVVDDSQLPKDRFSAERLKGVDSTLKIQPAKLEDSAVYLCASRNRGTDTQYFGPGTRLTVL.

V gene TRBV4-1 combines with J gene TRBJ1-6, with no clear D. Trimming removed 0 bases from V and 10 bases from J, with 10 bases in between. CDR3 length: 14 amino acids. Per the germline V gene, CDR1 is MGHRA and CDR2 is YSYEKL. The CDR3: CASSQDSGGSPLHF. In DNA, the CDR3 is TGCGCCAGCAGCCAAGATAGTGGCGGATCACCCCTCCACTTT.